Listed below are T cell receptor beta chains from one sample, sequenced in a study of blood T cell repertoires in COVID-19. Sequencing used immunoSEQ multiplex PCR; TCRdb keeps in-frame clones, though not all of them. The sample has 350,000 to 450,000 clones; around 91% are singletons. The material sequenced was peripheral blood. These receptors all come from a woman between 35 and 50 years old with COVID-19, enrolled during active disease. Each CDR3 is given with its conserved first and last residue. The D gene is left open where the match is weak. The size of a clone is reported for some rows only, either as once, few or many, or as a class for expanded clones.

j_call clone_size cdr3_length d_call v_call cdr3_nt cdr3_aa
TRBJ1-3 once 14 . TRBV13 TGTGCCAGCAGCTCCTCGGCGGGGGGAAACACCATATATTTT CASSSSAGGNTIYF
TRBJ1-5 . 13 . TRBV7-2 TGTGCCAGCAGCTTAGGTCGTCGGGAGCCCCAGCATTTT CASSLGRREPQHF
TRBJ1-4 . 14 TRBD1 TRBV20-1 TGCAGTGCTAGTACCGGGACAGGGAATGAAAAACTGTTTTTT CSASTGTGNEKLFF
TRBJ1-1 once 15 . TRBV4-3 TGCGCCAGCAGCCAAGATCAGGCAGGATTCACTGAAGCTTTCTTT CASSQDQAGFTEAFF
TRBJ2-7 . 14 . TRBV9 TGTGCCAGCAGCATACAGGGAGTGCCCTACGAGCAGTACTTC CASSIQGVPYEQYF
TRBJ2-7 . 15 TRBD2 TRBV18 TGTGCCAGCTCACCCCCTAGCGGCCCCGTCTACGAGCAGTACTTC CASSPPSGPVYEQYF
TRBJ1-2 . 13 . TRBV7-2 TGTGCCAGCAGCTTACAGAGGAACTATGGCTACACCTTC CASSLQRNYGYTF
TRBJ2-7 . 12 . TRBV7-9 TGTGCCAGCAGCTTAGCTCGGGGGGCTGAGTACTTC CASSLARGAEYF
TRBJ1-2 . 13 . TRBV6-2/TRBV6-3 TGTGCCAGCAGTTCGACAGGTATCTATGGCTACACCTTC CASSSTGIYGYTF
TRBJ2-3 . 15 TRBD1 TRBV7-2 TGTGCCAGCAGCTTGGGACAGATCTTCACAGATACGCAGTATTTT CASSLGQIFTDTQYF
TRBJ2-1 once 13 TRBD2 TRBV11-1 TGTGCCAGCAGCTCGGGACTAGCGGGGTCCAAGATCTTC CASSSGLAGSKIF
TRBJ1-4 once 14 . TRBV27 TGTGCCAGCAGTTTGCTAAATAAGAATGAAAAACTGTTTTTT CASSLLNKNEKLFF
TRBJ1-4 . 12 . TRBV27 TGTGCCAGCCGCAGGGTGAATGAAAAACTGTTTTTT CASRRVNEKLFF
TRBJ2-1 once 17 . TRBV7-2 TGTGCCAGCAGCTATCCTACATCCGGGGGATTCTACAATGAGCAGTTCTTC CASSYPTSGGFYNEQFF
TRBJ2-1 few 13 . TRBV7-3 TGTGCCAGCAGCTTAGGGCTTAACAATGAGCAGTTCTTC CASSLGLNNEQFF
TRBJ1-2 once 15 . TRBV7-9 TGTGCCAGCAGCATTAAGGAGGCACGAGACTATGGCTACACCTTC CASSIKEARDYGYTF
TRBJ1-1 . 13 . TRBV27 TGTGCCAGCAGTTTGGAGATGAACACTGAAGCTTTCTTT CASSLEMNTEAFF
TRBJ2-1 . 15 . TRBV24-1 TGTGCCACCCGCGGGGGCGCCTTTTCCTACAATGAGCAGTTCTTC CATRGGAFSYNEQFF
TRBJ2-7 few 13 . TRBV4-1 TGCGCCAGCAGCCAGAACAGGGACTACGAGCAGTACTTC CASSQNRDYEQYF
TRBJ2-1 . 16 TRBD2 TRBV11-2 TGTGCCAGCAGCTTAGATCTGGTGGGAGGGCCCAATGAGCAGTTCTTC CASSLDLVGGPNEQFF
TRBJ1-1 . 15 TRBD1 TRBV11-1 TGTGCCAGCAGCCCTCAGACAGGGGTGAACACTGAAGCTTTCTTT CASSPQTGVNTEAFF
TRBJ1-1 . 13 TRBD1 TRBV6-6 TGTGCCAGCAGGAGACAGGGGAGCCCTGAAGCTTTCTTT CASRRQGSPEAFF
TRBJ1-1 . 15 TRBD1 TRBV6-6 TGTGCCAGCAGCCCCGGGACAGGGGGCGTAACTGAAGCTTTCTTT CASSPGTGGVTEAFF
TRBJ2-7 once 12 TRBD1 TRBV27 TGTGCCAGCAGCGGACAGGGCTACGAGCAGTACTTC CASSGQGYEQYF
TRBJ2-2 . 16 . TRBV2 TGTGCCAGCATTGACCCTTCGGGCAGGGGAACCGGGGAGCTGTTTTTT CASIDPSGRGTGELFF
TRBJ1-1 once 13 . TRBV2 TGTGCCAGCGGAAGGGAGAGGAACACTGAAGCTTTCTTT CASGRERNTEAFF
TRBJ1-4 . 17 . TRBV4-2 TGTGCCAGCAGCCAAGATCGTACAACAGGAAAGAATGAAAAACTGTTTTTT CASSQDRTTGKNEKLFF
TRBJ1-3 . 15 . TRBV10-2 TGCGCCAGCAGTGTCATAGATTTCTCTGGAAACACCATATATTTT CASSVIDFSGNTIYF
TRBJ1-1 . 20 TRBD1 TRBV18 TGTGCCAGCTCACTACGACTTACTTGGACAGGGAATTTGATGAACACTGAAGCTTTCTTT CASSLRLTWTGNLMNTEAFF